What follows are 10 T cell receptor beta chains derived from one specimen sequenced in a study of T cell clonality in common variable immunodeficiency. The repertoire was sequenced with immunoSEQ multiplex PCR; TCRdb's copy has only in-frame clones and lacks some. The repertoire consists of around 60,000 clones, none detected only once. The sequenced sample consisted of peripheral blood mononuclear cells. The receptors here all came from a person aged 18 to 70 in good health.

This clone was detected many times. The missing CDR3 end, 3 residues past where the read stops, is filled in from the germline J gene. The V and J genes are TRBV19 and TRBJ2-7; 10 bases line up with TRBD2. In germline, CDR1 is LNHDA, CDR2 SQIVND (reference sequence). CDR3 length: 14 residues. The V and J ends lost 8 bases and 2 bases, in that order; junction bases with no gene match: 6. The CDR3: CASGSLAGAYEQYF. CDR3 DNA (partial): TGTGCCAGTGGGTCGCTAGCGGGAGCCTACGAG. The entire variable domain, with the rest obtained from reference TRBV19 and TRBJ2-7, is as follows: DGGITQSPKYLFRKEGQNVTLSCEQNLNHDAMYWYRQDPGQGLRLIYYSQIVNDFQKGDIAEGYSVSREKKESFPLTVTSAQKNPTAFYLCASGSLAGAYEQYFGPGTRLTVT.

In its sample, this clone was seen many times. The DNA ends 3 residues before the CDR3 does, and the rest of the CDR3 is filled in from the germline J gene. V usage is TRBV6-1 and J usage is TRBJ1-3, with D tentatively TRBD1 (5 bases). Between the trimmed V and J ends, which lost 0 bases and 2 bases, there was a span of 14 bases. This CDR3 has 17 residues. Germline V gene lookup returns CDR1 MNHNS and CDR2 SASEGT. CDR3 DNA (partial): TGTGCCAGCAGTGAAGCCGGGGGGAGTGGAGCTGGAAACACC. This gives the protein CASSEAGGSGAGNT. The full CDR3 protein reads CASSEAGGSGAGNTIYF.

The sample holds many counts of this clone. The read ends 3 residues before the CDR3 terminus; that terminus is restored from the germline J gene. The chain is built from TRBV5-1 and TRBJ2-6; TRBD2 is a possible D gene (5 bases). CDR3 length: 15 amino acids. V lost 2 bases and J lost 1, with 7 bases in between. CDR1 SGHRS and CDR2 YFSETQ come from the germline V gene. CDR3 DNA (partial): TGCGCCAGCAGCTTCAAGCGGTCTGGGGCCAACGTC. It encodes CASSFKRSGANV. The full CDR3 reads CASSFKRSGANVLTF.

Ten or more counts support this clone. With the read ending 3 residues before the CDR3 end, the germline J gene is used to fill in that end. The V and J genes are TRBV5-6 and TRBJ1-2, with 11 bases that match TRBD1. Trimming cost V 3 bases and J 3 bases; bases outside gene matches: 4. The germline CDR1 and CDR2 sequences are SGHDT and YYEEEE. The CDR3 loop spans 15 amino acids. The CDR3 bases that were read are TGTGCCAGCAGCTGGACAGGGGGCGAGGACTATGGC. Amino acid sequence: CASSWTGGEDYG. The CDR3 in its entirety is CASSWTGGEDYGYTF.

In this sample, this clone turned up many times. The read terminates 3 residues ahead of where the CDR3 ends, so the germline J gene completes it. The chain carries TRBV9 and TRBJ2-1; D may match TRBD1 or TRBD2 (5 bases each). CDR1 SGDLS and CDR2 YYNGEE come from the germline V gene. The CDR3 has 17 amino acids. V was pared by 3 bases and J by 8 bases, with 24 bases between. Incomplete CDR3 DNA: TGTGCCAGCAGCGCCAATAGAGGGGCATGGGGTAACGATGAG. It codes for CASSANRGAWGNDE. The entire CDR3 reads CASSANRGAWGNDEQFF.

This clone was seen repeatedly, ten times or more. Read data end 3 residues before the CDR3 end; the end is taken from the germline J gene. V gene TRBV27 combines with J gene TRBJ1-4; D gene uncertain. Germline V gene lookup returns CDR1 MNHEY and CDR2 SMNVEV (reference sequence). The CDR3 contains 16 residues. Trimming removed 3 bases at V and 3 bases at J, with 14 bases between. The chain's CDR3 is CASSFTGVGANEKLFF. The DNA read from the CDR3 is TGTGCCAGCAGTTTTACCGGGGTGGGAGCTAATGAAAAA.

At least ten counts were recorded for this clone. The observed sequence ends 3 residues before the CDR3 terminus, with the missing tail filled in from the germline J gene. The chain has TRBV13 and TRBJ2-7; 10 nucleotides match TRBD1. The junction had 9 bases not matched to a gene; V was cut back by 4 bases and J by 3 bases. Germline-derived CDR1 and CDR2 are PRHDT and FYEKMQ (reference sequence). The CDR3 is 16 amino acids. Incomplete CDR3 DNA: TGTGCCAGCAGCTCCCGGGACAGGGGAGTTGTCTACGAG. Translating gives CASSSRDRGVVYE. In full, the CDR3 is CASSSRDRGVVYEQYF. The full variable domain, completed using reference TRBV13 and TRBJ2-7, is AAGVIQSPRHLIKEKRETATLKCYPIPRHDTVYWYQQGPGQDPQFLISFYEKMQSDKGSIPDRFSAQQFSDYHSELNMSSLELGDSALYFCASSSRDRGVVYEQYFGPGTRLTVT.

In this sample, this clone turned up many times. The CDR3 end falls 3 residues outside the read, so it is completed with the germline J gene. This sequence joins TRBV7-9 and TRBJ2-2; 7 nucleotides agree with TRBD1. Germline CDR1 and CDR2: SEHNR and FQNEAQ (reference sequence). This CDR3 comprises 15 residues. Losses at the gene ends were 5 bases for V and 5 bases for J; bases not matched to a gene: 8. Partial CDR3 DNA: TGTGCCAGCAGCACCCGACAGGGTGGTACCGGGGAG. It specifies CASSTRQGGTGE. The CDR3 reads in full as CASSTRQGGTGELFF.

This clone was detected many times. The observed sequence ends 3 residues before the CDR3 terminus, with the missing tail filled in from the germline J gene. This chain uses TRBV20-1 with TRBJ1-5, with TRBD1 matching over 7 bases. V gave up 8 bases and J gave up 0 bases; unmatched junction bases: 4. The CDR3 spans 13 residues. Germline V gene data show CDR1 as DFQATT and CDR2 as SNEGSKA (reference sequence). The CDR3 DNA, read in part, is TGCAGTACCGGGACAGATAGCAATCAGCCC. Amino acid sequence: CSTGTDSNQP. Given in full, the CDR3 is CSTGTDSNQPQHF.

This clone was seen ten or more times. The CDR3 extends 3 residues past the end of the read, so its final part is completed from the germline J gene. V and J are TRBV20-1 and TRBJ2-7; 9 bases map to TRBD1. Per the germline V gene, CDR1 is DFQATT and CDR2 is SNEGSKA (reference sequence). The CDR3 is 15 residues long. V lost 0 bases to trimming and J lost 3 bases; unmatched junction nucleotides: 6. CDR3 sequence reads: CSARDPRQGDYEQYF. Partial CDR3 DNA: TGCAGTGCTAGAGACCCCAGACAGGGGGACTACGAG.